Below, 8 T cell receptor beta chains from the same sample are listed, as sequenced in a study of blood T cell repertoires in COVID-19. The data were produced by immunoSEQ multiplex PCR, yet TCRdb's version contains in-frame clones alone and is incomplete. Found here are approximately 230,000 clones, approximately 79% of them singletons; the top ten hold 4%. The sample taken for sequencing was peripheral blood. The receptors shown here come from a woman aged 35 to 49 with active or convalescent COVID-19.

The chain joins TRBV27 to TRBJ1-2, with TRBD1 identical over 10 bases. V lost 3 bases to trimming and J lost 6 bases; unmatched junction nucleotides: 10. The CDR3 consists of 16 residues. Looked up from germline, CDR1 is MNHEY and CDR2 is SMNVEV (reference sequence). CDR3 nucleotide sequence: TGTGCCAGCAGTTTCACCGGGACAGGGGTAAGGGATGGCTACACCTTC. It is translated as CASSFTGTGVRDGYTF.

This clone was observed a single time. The J gene is TRBJ2-6, the V gene TRBV15; 7 bases fit TRBD1. CDR1 is LNHNV and CDR2 is YYDKDF in the germline V gene (reference sequence). The CDR3 loop spans 16 amino acids. V lost 3 bases, J lost 2 bases, and 4 bases stayed unmatched. CDR3 sequence reads: CATSRTGIPGANVLTF. The CDR3 DNA follows: TGTGCCACCAGCAGGACAGGGATCCCTGGGGCCAACGTCCTGACTTTC.

The chain combines TRBV11-2 with TRBJ1-6, with 8 bases identical to TRBD1. With 5 bases clipped from V and 10 bases from J, the junction kept 4 bases outside the gene matches. Germline V gives CDR1 SGHAT, CDR2 FQNNGV. The CDR3 consists of 13 residues. CDR3 amino acids: CASSRDRTSPLHF. CDR3 nucleotides: TGTGCCAGCAGCCGGGACAGGACCTCACCCCTCCACTTT.

This chain connects TRBV6-5 to TRBJ1-2; TRBD1 might be the D (5 bases). This CDR3 has 12 amino acids. With 7 bases removed from V and 7 bases from J, the gap between germline ends came to 13 bases. CDR1 is MNHEY, CDR2 SVGAGI, per germline. The CDR3 protein is CASTGTAGGYTF. CDR3 DNA sequence: TGTGCCAGCACTGGGACTGCTGGTGGCTACACCTTC.

The J gene is TRBJ1-1, the V gene TRBV15; no firm D call. Germline assignment: CDR1 LNHNV and CDR2 YYDKDF (reference sequence). CDR3 length: 13 amino acids. Between the trimmed V and J ends, which lost 1 base and 0 bases, there was a span of 3 bases. The CDR3: CATSRVMNTEAFF. CDR3 sequence (DNA): TGTGCCACCAGCAGAGTAATGAACACTGAAGCTTTCTTT.

The chain carries TRBV6-5 and TRBJ1-1, with D perhaps TRBD1 (5 bases). Germline V gene data show CDR1 as MNHEY and CDR2 as SVGAGI. V dropped 5 bases and J dropped 6 bases, with 16 bases sitting between them. The CDR3 contains 14 residues. The CDR3 DNA is TGTGCCAGCAGTCCCGGGACTGCGTACGCTGAAGCTTTCTTT. Translation: CASSPGTAYAEAFF.

The count of this clone is one. The V and J genes are TRBV14 and TRBJ1-1; 8 positions agree with TRBD1. V dropped 4 bases and J dropped 10; count of bases not matched to a gene: 8. CDR1 SGHDN and CDR2 FVKESK come from the germline V gene. CDR3 length equals 13 residues. The CDR3 region has the DNA TGTGCCAGCAGCCCTTTTTCCAGGGGGCGAGCTTTCTTT. This encodes CASSPFSRGRAFF.

The chain joins TRBV3-1 (or the pseudogene TRBV3-2) to TRBJ2-5; 13 bases match TRBD2. V trimming: 8 bases; J trimming: 9 bases; junction bases outside the gene matches: 18. CDR1 and CDR2 from the germline V gene are LGHDT and YNNKEL (reference sequence). The CDR3 is made up of 17 amino acids. CDR3 coding DNA: TGTGCCAGCTCTGATACCATGGGACTAGCGGGGAGTGGGGCCCAGTACTTC. Encoded protein: CASSDTMGLAGSGAQYF.